These 15 T cell receptor beta chains share one sample of origin, sequenced in a study of OX40 agonist ivuxolimab in advanced cancers. Profiling relied on immunoSEQ multiplex PCR, and the TCRdb table lists in-frame clones only, not all of them. The table lists 25,000 to 40,000 clones, roughly 84% of them singletons. The source was CD4+ or CD8+ T cells sorted from blood, collected in a trial of the OX40 agonist ivuxolimab. The receptors were gathered from an adult with an advanced solid tumor such as melanoma, head and neck, liver or kidney cancer.

This clone has just one count. The rearrangement uses TRBV27 and TRBJ2-7; D is perhaps TRBD1 or TRBD2 (5 bases each). Looked up from germline, CDR1 is MNHEY and CDR2 is SMNVEV (reference sequence). The CDR3 totals 14 residues. Trimming took off 7 bases at V and 13 bases at J, with 26 bases between the two ends. The chain's CDR3 is CASNPYFEGSAKYF. The CDR3 coding sequence is TGTGCCAGCAACCCCTACTTCGAGGGGTCCGCGAAATACTTC.

The rearrangement joins TRBV4-1 to TRBJ1-6, with D maybe TRBD1 (5 bases). Germline values: CDR1 MGHRA, CDR2 YSYEKL. Trimming shortened V by 0 bases and J by 7 bases, and 10 bases separated the two germline ends. The length of the CDR3 is 15 residues. This chain's CDR3 is CASSQEGDRNSPLHF. As DNA, the CDR3 is TGCGCCAGCAGCCAAGAGGGGGACCGGAATTCACCCCTCCACTTT.

J is TRBJ1-2 and V is TRBV2; D may be TRBD1 (6 bases). Trimming stripped 6 bases from V and 4 bases from J, with 18 bases between. The length of the CDR3 is 15 residues. Germline CDR1 is SNHLY and CDR2 is FYNNEI. CDR3 amino acids: CASRGGQRRLYGYTF. CDR3 sequence (DNA): TGTGCCAGCAGGGGAGGACAGAGACGACTCTATGGCTACACCTTC. Full variable domain (missing parts from reference TRBV2 and TRBJ1-2): EPEVTQTPSHQVTQMGQEVILRCVPISNHLYFYWYRQILGQKVEFLVSFYNNEISEKSEIFDDQFSVERPDGSNFTLKIRSTKLEDSAMYFCASRGGQRRLYGYTFGSGTRLTVV.

V and J are TRBV27 and TRBJ2-3; TRBD2 matches 7 bases. With V trimmed by 0 bases and J by 0 bases, 9 bases remained unmatched. This CDR3 comprises 18 residues. The germline CDR1 and CDR2 sequences are MNHEY and SMNVEV (reference sequence). CDR3 loop: CASSLSSLSGASTDTQYF. In nucleotides, the CDR3 is TGTGCCAGCAGTTTATCGAGTTTGAGCGGGGCGAGCACAGATACGCAGTATTTT.

The chain employs TRBV9 and TRBJ1-2; maybe TRBD1 (5 bases). The V end was cut by 3 bases, the J end by 4 bases, with 16 bases between. CDR3 length equals 15 residues. Germline CDR1 is SGDLS and CDR2 is YYNGEE. The CDR3 loop is CASSGTGGPFYGYTF. DNA of the CDR3: TGTGCCAGCAGCGGAACAGGCGGCCCCTTCTATGGCTACACCTTC.

In its sample, this clone was seen once. Other DNA sequences within the sample encode an identical CDR3. This chain joins TRBV28 and TRBJ1-2; D is perhaps TRBD1 (6 bases). V was clipped by 4 bases and J by 7 bases, with 22 bases between them. The CDR3 has 16 amino acids. Germline V gene data show CDR1 as MDHEN and CDR2 as SYDVKM. CDR3 protein: CASSSYRDIGAGGYTF. The CDR3 region has the DNA TGTGCCAGCAGTTCATATAGGGACATCGGGGCAGGTGGCTACACCTTC.

Of note for this clone: Other DNA sequences within the sample encode an identical CDR3. This chain connects TRBV4-1 to TRBJ2-5; D is tentatively TRBD1 or TRBD2 (7 bases each). Looked up from germline, CDR1 is MGHRA and CDR2 is YSYEKL. V lost 4 bases and J 3 bases, leaving 12 bases between the germline ends. The CDR3 has 14 amino acids. This chain's CDR3 is CASSLAGGEETQYF. CDR3 sequence (DNA): TGCGCCAGCAGCCTGGCAGGGGGGGAAGAGACCCAGTACTTC.

This chain links TRBV2 with TRBJ1-1; no clear D. Germline V gene lookup returns CDR1 SNHLY and CDR2 FYNNEI. The CDR3 spans 16 residues. Trimming removed 8 bases from V and 1 base from J, with 20 bases in between. CDR3 residues: CASSSPPNKGNTEAFF. The CDR3 DNA reads TGTGCCAGCTCGTCTCCCCCAAACAAAGGGAACACTGAAGCTTTCTTT.

The J gene is TRBJ2-1, the V gene TRBV9; 11 bases map to TRBD2. Looked up from germline, CDR1 is SGDLS and CDR2 is YYNGEE. Unmatched junction bases numbered 17, after V lost 4 bases and J lost 5 bases. This CDR3 has 19 residues. This CDR3 is CASSPRGPTSGGYHNEQFF. DNA of the CDR3: TGTGCCAGCAGCCCGAGAGGCCCTACTAGCGGGGGATACCACAATGAGCAGTTCTTC.

Worth noting for this clone: Other DNA variants within this sample encode the same CDR3. CDR3 protein: CASSLTEPRIGAIRYGYTF. CDR3 coding DNA: TGTGCCAGCTCCCTTACGGAACCTCGAATAGGGGCCATCCGCTACGGCTACACCTTC. The V gene is TRBV18, the J gene TRBJ1-2; D is perhaps TRBD1 (5 bases). V was clipped by 6 bases and J by 8 bases, with 34 bases between them. The CDR3 is 19 residues long. Germline V gene data show CDR1 as KGHSH and CDR2 as LQKENI.

V gene TRBV9 combines with J gene TRBJ2-3; D is uncertain. With 0 bases removed from V and 6 bases from J, the gap between germline ends came to 11 bases. This CDR3 region has 14 residues. Germline CDR1 and CDR2: SGDLS and YYNGEE. The CDR3 nucleotides are TGTGCCAGCAGCGTAGTATCTACCCCGGATACGCAGTATTTT. This sequence encodes CASSVVSTPDTQYF.

The genes are TRBV29-1 and TRBJ2-7, with 10 bases that match TRBD1. Trimming took 4 bases from V and 8 from J; bases not matched to a gene: 14. The germline gives CDR1 SQVTM, CDR2 ANQGSEA. This CDR3 spans 15 amino acids. CDR3 DNA sequence: TGCAGCGTTGTTGGGGATGACAGGGGGCGCGACCAGCAGTACTTC. It codes for CSVVGDDRGRDQQYF.

This clone occurred a few times. V gene TRBV7-9 combines with J gene TRBJ1-2; D perhaps matches TRBD1 (5 bases). CDR1 is SEHNR, CDR2 FQNEAQ, per germline (reference sequence). V gave up 1 base and J gave up 6 bases, with 12 bases separating them. CDR3 length: 14 residues. This CDR3 reads CASSLGLRGDGYTF. CDR3 in DNA: TGTGCCAGCAGCTTAGGCTTAAGGGGAGATGGCTACACCTTC. Using reference TRBV7-9 and TRBJ1-2 for the parts outside the CDR3, the full variable domain is DTGVSQNPRHKITKRGQNVTFRCDPISEHNRLYWYRQTLGQGPEFLTYFQNEAQLEKSRLLSDRFSAERPKGSFSTLEIQRTEQGDSAMYLCASSLGLRGDGYTFGSGTRLTVV.

This sequence joins TRBV5-6 and TRBJ1-1; no definite D call. Germline lookup yields CDR1 SGHDT and CDR2 YYEEEE. The CDR3 has 14 amino acids. The V end lost 0 bases, the J end lost 1 base, and 7 bases lay between the germline ends. CDR3 bases: TGTGCCAGCAGCTTGGGGGCGGGGAACACTGAAGCTTTCTTT. Translation: CASSLGAGNTEAFF.

In its sample, this clone was seen once. The genes are TRBV28 and TRBJ1-5; TRBD1 is a possible D gene (6 bases). With 8 bases removed from V and 4 bases from J, the gap between germline ends came to 15 bases. The germline V gene has CDR1 MDHEN and CDR2 SYDVKM. This CDR3 spans 14 amino acids. As DNA, the CDR3 is TGTGCCAGCGATGACGGGACACTTAATCAGCCCCAGCATTTT. Its protein product is CASDDGTLNQPQHF.